A selection of T cell receptor beta chains follows, all from one sample in a study of beta chain features in type 1 diabetes. Sequencing was performed with immunoSEQ multiplex PCR; in TCRdb, only in-frame clones are kept and a portion is missing. The top ten hold less than 0.02% of the sample, which has about 270,000 clones, 13% to 15% seen once. The sequenced sample was naive CD4+ T cells from blood. Receptors were obtained from a man aged 25 to 45 with type 1 diabetes. Each CDR3 is given with its conserved first and last residue. D genes are given only for firm matches. Some rows have no size entry. The others give once, few or many, or a class for an expanded clone.

CDR3 protein: CASSQDPGLGQQYF; CDR3 DNA: TGCGCCAGCAGCCAAGATCCGGGACTAGGACAGCAGTACTTC; V gene: TRBV4-1; CDR3 length: 14; clone size: few; D gene: TRBD2; J gene: TRBJ2-5
CDR3 protein: CASTESRTGGIYGYTF; CDR3 DNA: TGTGCCAGCACTGAAAGTAGGACAGGGGGTATCTATGGCTACACCTTC; V gene: TRBV2; CDR3 length: 16; clone size: -; D gene: TRBD1; J gene: TRBJ1-2
CDR3 protein: CASSIDRYGYTF; CDR3 DNA: TGTGCCAGCAGTATAGATCGCTATGGCTACACCTTC; V gene: TRBV7-2; CDR3 length: 12; clone size: -; D gene: -; J gene: TRBJ1-2
CDR3 protein: CASTPRLQETQYF; CDR3 DNA: TGTGCCAGCACCCCGCGGCTCCAAGAGACCCAGTACTTC; V gene: TRBV6-1; CDR3 length: 13; clone size: -; D gene: -; J gene: TRBJ2-5
CDR3 protein: CASSLASSAGELFF; CDR3 DNA: TGTGCCAGCAGCTTAGCGTCCTCAGCCGGGGAGCTGTTTTTT; V gene: TRBV7-2; CDR3 length: 14; clone size: few; D gene: -; J gene: TRBJ2-2
CDR3 protein: CASSVGDRGEQYF; CDR3 DNA: TGTGCCAGCAGCGTAGGGGACAGGGGGGAGCAGTACTTC; V gene: TRBV9; CDR3 length: 13; clone size: -; D gene: TRBD1; J gene: TRBJ2-7
CDR3 protein: CASTGGGQPQHF; CDR3 DNA: TGTGCCAGCACAGGGGGCGGTCAGCCCCAGCATTTT; V gene: TRBV28; CDR3 length: 12; clone size: few; D gene: TRBD1; J gene: TRBJ1-5
CDR3 protein: CASSIGQITGELFF; CDR3 DNA: TGTGCCAGTAGTATAGGTCAGATCACCGGGGAGCTGTTTTTT; V gene: TRBV19; CDR3 length: 14; clone size: -; D gene: -; J gene: TRBJ2-2
CDR3 protein: CASSLDRASEQFF; CDR3 DNA: TGTGCCAGCAGCTTAGACAGGGCAAGTGAGCAGTTCTTC; V gene: TRBV7-2; CDR3 length: 13; clone size: -; D gene: -; J gene: TRBJ2-1
CDR3 protein: CASNTGGGPYEQYF; CDR3 DNA: TGTGCCAGCAACACAGGGGGCGGGCCCTACGAGCAGTACTTC; V gene: TRBV7-2; CDR3 length: 14; clone size: -; D gene: TRBD1; J gene: TRBJ2-7
CDR3 protein: CASGGGGLNTEAFF; CDR3 DNA: TGTGCCAGCGGCGGGGGGGGACTGAACACTGAAGCTTTCTTT; V gene: TRBV2; CDR3 length: 14; clone size: -; D gene: -; J gene: TRBJ1-1
CDR3 protein: CASSRLLGQGTGELFF; CDR3 DNA: TGCGCCAGCAGCCGCCTCTTGGGGCAGGGGACCGGGGAGCTGTTTTTT; V gene: TRBV4-1; CDR3 length: 16; clone size: -; D gene: -; J gene: TRBJ2-2
CDR3 protein: CASSLGGVTNRGTQYF; CDR3 DNA: TGTGCCAGCAGCTTGGGCGGCGTAACTAATCGGGGGACCCAGTACTTC; V gene: TRBV5-4; CDR3 length: 16; clone size: -; D gene: -; J gene: TRBJ2-5
CDR3 protein: CASSPPTGAGNEQFF; CDR3 DNA: TGCGCCAGCAGCCCGCCGACAGGGGCCGGGAATGAGCAGTTCTTC; V gene: TRBV5-1; CDR3 length: 15; clone size: once; D gene: TRBD1; J gene: TRBJ2-1
CDR3 protein: CATSEGSSNQPQHF; CDR3 DNA: TGTGCCACCAGCGAGGGATCTAGCAATCAGCCCCAGCATTTT; V gene: TRBV15; CDR3 length: 14; clone size: -; D gene: -; J gene: TRBJ1-5
CDR3 protein: CASRQGAGNTIYF; CDR3 DNA: TGTGCCAGCAGACAGGGAGCTGGAAACACCATATATTTT; V gene: TRBV6-5; CDR3 length: 13; clone size: -; D gene: -; J gene: TRBJ1-3
CDR3 protein: CASSLVGWDSGFF; CDR3 DNA: TGTGCCAGCAGCTTAGTAGGTTGGGACTCTGGTTTCTTT; V gene: TRBV7-2; CDR3 length: 13; clone size: few; D gene: -; J gene: TRBJ1-1
CDR3 protein: CASTGTVHYEQYF; CDR3 DNA: TGTGCCAGCACTGGGACAGTCCACTACGAGCAGTACTTC; V gene: TRBV9; CDR3 length: 13; clone size: few; D gene: TRBD1; J gene: TRBJ2-7
CDR3 protein: CAWSVLGQGSPEAFF; CDR3 DNA: TGTGCCTGGAGTGTTTTAGGACAGGGGTCCCCTGAAGCTTTCTTT; V gene: TRBV30; CDR3 length: 15; clone size: few; D gene: TRBD1; J gene: TRBJ1-1
CDR3 protein: CASRSFPGSNQPQHF; CDR3 DNA: TGTGCCAGCAGATCTTTCCCGGGTAGCAATCAGCCCCAGCATTTT; V gene: TRBV27; CDR3 length: 15; clone size: -; D gene: -; J gene: TRBJ1-5
CDR3 protein: CASSEYYRDYGYTF; CDR3 DNA: TGTGCCAGCAGTGAATATTACAGGGACTATGGCTACACCTTC; V gene: TRBV25-1; CDR3 length: 14; clone size: few; D gene: -; J gene: TRBJ1-2
CDR3 protein: CASIQEPTGELFF; CDR3 DNA: TGTGCCAGCATCCAGGAACCGACCGGGGAGCTGTTTTTT; V gene: TRBV6-5; CDR3 length: 13; clone size: -; D gene: -; J gene: TRBJ2-2
CDR3 protein: CASSFLRAANEQFF; CDR3 DNA: TGTGCCAGCAGTTTTCTACGAGCCGCCAATGAGCAGTTCTTC; V gene: TRBV6-5; CDR3 length: 14; clone size: -; D gene: -; J gene: TRBJ2-1
CDR3 protein: CASSSGLADNEQFF; CDR3 DNA: TGTGCCAGCAGCTCGGGACTGGCTGACAATGAGCAGTTCTTC; V gene: TRBV7-3; CDR3 length: 14; clone size: -; D gene: -; J gene: TRBJ2-1
CDR3 protein: CASSEVQLTSTDTQYF; CDR3 DNA: TGTGCCAGCAGCGAAGTACAGCTAACAAGCACAGATACGCAGTATTTT; V gene: TRBV6-4; CDR3 length: 16; clone size: -; D gene: -; J gene: TRBJ2-3
CDR3 protein: CASGQLYEQYF; CDR3 DNA: TGTGCCAGCGGACAGCTCTACGAGCAGTACTTC; V gene: TRBV28; CDR3 length: 11; clone size: few; D gene: -; J gene: TRBJ2-7
CDR3 protein: CASSQEPNRETQYF; CDR3 DNA: TGCGCCAGCAGCCAAGAGCCGAACAGGGAGACCCAGTACTTC; V gene: TRBV4-3; CDR3 length: 14; clone size: few; D gene: -; J gene: TRBJ2-5
CDR3 protein: CASSTRGEQYF; CDR3 DNA: TGTGCCAGCAGTACACGGGGGGAGCAGTACTTC; V gene: TRBV27; CDR3 length: 11; clone size: few; D gene: -; J gene: TRBJ2-7
CDR3 protein: CASSWTSGDTGELFF; CDR3 DNA: TGTGCCAGCAGTTGGACTAGCGGGGACACCGGGGAGCTGTTTTTT; V gene: TRBV28; CDR3 length: 15; clone size: few; D gene: TRBD2; J gene: TRBJ2-2
CDR3 protein: CASSHGLAGVGNEQFF; CDR3 DNA: TGTGCCAGCAGTCACGGACTAGCGGGAGTTGGCAATGAGCAGTTCTTC; V gene: TRBV27; CDR3 length: 16; clone size: -; D gene: TRBD2; J gene: TRBJ2-1
CDR3 protein: CASSQDPTFYNEQFF; CDR3 DNA: TGCGCCAGCAGCCAAGACCCGACTTTTTACAATGAGCAGTTCTTC; V gene: TRBV4-3; CDR3 length: 15; clone size: -; D gene: -; J gene: TRBJ2-1
CDR3 protein: CASYSYEQYF; CDR3 DNA: TGTGCCAGTTACTCCTACGAGCAGTACTTC; V gene: TRBV13; CDR3 length: 10; clone size: -; D gene: -; J gene: TRBJ2-7
CDR3 protein: CASSGGGLAGTNEQFF; CDR3 DNA: TGCGCCAGCAGCGGGGGCGGACTAGCGGGAACAAATGAGCAGTTCTTC; V gene: TRBV5-1; CDR3 length: 16; clone size: few; D gene: TRBD2; J gene: TRBJ2-1
CDR3 protein: CASSRLGDRGIDEQFF; CDR3 DNA: TGTGCCAGCAGCCGTTTAGGGGACAGGGGTATTGATGAGCAGTTCTTC; V gene: TRBV7-8; CDR3 length: 16; clone size: few; D gene: TRBD1; J gene: TRBJ2-1
CDR3 protein: CASSFRRSGANVLTF; CDR3 DNA: TGTGCCAGCAGCTTCCGTCGCTCTGGGGCCAACGTCCTGACTTTC; V gene: TRBV7-9; CDR3 length: 15; clone size: -; D gene: -; J gene: TRBJ2-6
CDR3 protein: CASSDYRQGETQYF; CDR3 DNA: TGTGCCAGCAGTGACTACCGACAGGGTGAGACCCAGTACTTC; V gene: TRBV25-1; CDR3 length: 14; clone size: few; D gene: TRBD1; J gene: TRBJ2-5
CDR3 protein: CASSFRGIRNTEAFF; CDR3 DNA: TGTGCCAGCAGTTTCAGGGGAATAAGAAACACTGAAGCTTTCTTT; V gene: TRBV6-5; CDR3 length: 15; clone size: few; D gene: -; J gene: TRBJ1-1
CDR3 protein: CASSQELAGVGNEQFF; CDR3 DNA: TGCGCCAGCAGCCAAGAATTAGCGGGAGTAGGGAATGAGCAGTTCTTC; V gene: TRBV4-3; CDR3 length: 16; clone size: few; D gene: TRBD2; J gene: TRBJ2-1
CDR3 protein: CASSLPPAGPQYF; CDR3 DNA: TGTGCCAGCAGCTTGCCCCCAGCGGGGCCTCAGTACTTC; V gene: TRBV7-9; CDR3 length: 13; clone size: -; D gene: TRBD2; J gene: TRBJ2-4
CDR3 protein: CATSRDRSGSNTEAFF; CDR3 DNA: TGTGCCACCAGCAGAGATCGGTCAGGTTCGAACACTGAAGCTTTCTTT; V gene: TRBV15; CDR3 length: 16; clone size: -; D gene: -; J gene: TRBJ1-1
CDR3 protein: CASSGTSGSRTDTQYF; CDR3 DNA: TGTGCCAGCAGCGGGACTAGCGGGAGTCGCACAGATACGCAGTATTTT; V gene: TRBV25-1; CDR3 length: 16; clone size: few; D gene: TRBD2; J gene: TRBJ2-3
CDR3 protein: CASSPYTETRSSYNEQFF; CDR3 DNA: TGTGCCAGCAGCCCGTACACCGAGACTCGGAGCTCCTACAATGAGCAGTTCTTC; V gene: TRBV4-2; CDR3 length: 18; clone size: few; D gene: -; J gene: TRBJ2-1
CDR3 protein: CASFLGGSYNEQFF; CDR3 DNA: TGTGCCTCTTTTTTGGGCGGGAGCTACAATGAGCAGTTCTTC; V gene: TRBV6-1; CDR3 length: 14; clone size: few; D gene: TRBD2; J gene: TRBJ2-1
CDR3 protein: CASSLGGGEDTEAFF; CDR3 DNA: TGCGCCAGCAGCTTAGGGGGGGGCGAGGACACTGAAGCTTTCTTT; V gene: TRBV5-1; CDR3 length: 15; clone size: few; D gene: -; J gene: TRBJ1-1
CDR3 protein: CASSLVRGRFNQPQHF; CDR3 DNA: TGTGCCAGCAGCTTAGTAAGGGGGCGCTTCAATCAGCCCCAGCATTTT; V gene: TRBV7-9; CDR3 length: 16; clone size: few; D gene: TRBD1; J gene: TRBJ1-5
CDR3 protein: CATVGTNQETQYF; CDR3 DNA: TGTGCCACTGTTGGGACAAATCAAGAGACCCAGTACTTC; V gene: TRBV28; CDR3 length: 13; clone size: few; D gene: -; J gene: TRBJ2-5
CDR3 protein: CAISATGNTEAFF; CDR3 DNA: TGTGCCATCAGCGCGACAGGGAACACTGAAGCTTTCTTT; V gene: TRBV10-3; CDR3 length: 13; clone size: -; D gene: -; J gene: TRBJ1-1
CDR3 protein: CASSPSTRNTIYF; CDR3 DNA: TGCGCCAGCAGCCCTTCTACTCGAAACACCATATATTTT; V gene: TRBV4-3; CDR3 length: 13; clone size: -; D gene: -; J gene: TRBJ1-3
CDR3 protein: CASSLGQGPYEQYF; CDR3 DNA: TGTGCCAGCAGCTTAGGGCAGGGTCCCTACGAGCAGTACTTC; V gene: TRBV11-2; CDR3 length: 14; clone size: few; D gene: -; J gene: TRBJ2-7
CDR3 protein: CASSLSDYPAYF; CDR3 DNA: TGTGCCAGCAGCCTATCGGACTACCCTGCGTATTTT; V gene: TRBV7-9; CDR3 length: 12; clone size: -; D gene: -; J gene: TRBJ2-3
CDR3 protein: CASSLAPGTPAGEQFF; CDR3 DNA: TGCGCCAGCAGCTTGGCCCCCGGGACTCCCGCCGGGGAGCAGTTCTTC; V gene: TRBV5-1; CDR3 length: 16; clone size: few; D gene: -; J gene: TRBJ2-1
CDR3 protein: CASSQPGVSADTQYF; CDR3 DNA: TGTGCCAGCAGCCAACCGGGAGTATCCGCAGATACGCAGTATTTT; V gene: TRBV7-2; CDR3 length: 15; clone size: -; D gene: -; J gene: TRBJ2-3
CDR3 protein: CASNSGTGTGSFF; CDR3 DNA: TGTGCCAGCAACTCTGGAACCGGGACAGGGTCCTTCTTC; V gene: TRBV7-2; CDR3 length: 13; clone size: -; D gene: TRBD1; J gene: TRBJ2-1
CDR3 protein: CASSLVGGGSTDTQYF; CDR3 DNA: TGCGCCAGCAGCTTGGTTGGGGGAGGGAGCACAGATACGCAGTATTTT; V gene: TRBV5-1; CDR3 length: 16; clone size: -; D gene: TRBD2; J gene: TRBJ2-3
CDR3 protein: CASSPRQVAKNIQYF; CDR3 DNA: TGTGCCAGCAGTCCGAGACAGGTAGCCAAAAACATTCAGTACTTC; V gene: TRBV28; CDR3 length: 15; clone size: -; D gene: -; J gene: TRBJ2-4
CDR3 protein: CASTRGGDGDEQFF; CDR3 DNA: TGTGCCAGCACCAGAGGGGGAGATGGCGATGAGCAGTTCTTC; V gene: TRBV2; CDR3 length: 14; clone size: few; D gene: -; J gene: TRBJ2-1